These 13 T cell receptor beta chains came from one sample sequenced in a study of T cell changes during pregnancy in multiple sclerosis. The assay was immunoSEQ multiplex PCR, and TCRdb's table has in-frame clones only and misses some. This repertoire shows roughly 110,000 clones, 80% to 95% found once; its top ten account for 1.5% to 2%. The material was peripheral blood, obtained after pregnancy. These receptor sequences come from a female donor with multiple sclerosis, enrolled in a pregnancy study.

This chain joins TRBV27 and TRBJ1-1; 7 nucleotides agree with TRBD1. J gave up 0 bases and V 6 bases, and 4 bases lay outside the gene matches. Germline V gene data show CDR1 as MNHEY and CDR2 as SMNVEV (reference sequence). This CDR3 contains 14 residues. CDR3 in amino acids: CASRTGDMNTEAFF. CDR3 bases: TGTGCCAGCAGAACAGGGGACATGAACACTGAAGCTTTCTTT.

The chain uses TRBV5-4 and TRBJ2-5; 11 bases are a match to TRBD1. CDR1 and CDR2 (germline): SGHNT, YYREEE (reference sequence). The CDR3 contains 16 residues. The ends lost 2 bases at V and 3 bases at J; junction bases unmatched: 6. CDR3 bases: TGTGCCAGCAGCTTCGGGACAGGGGGGGGGAAAGAGACCCAGTACTTC. This encodes CASSFGTGGGKETQYF.

The chain combines TRBV2 with TRBJ2-2; D gene uncertain. V was shortened by 4 bases and J by 1 base, with 10 bases between the two germline ends. The CDR3 runs 15 residues. Germline loops: CDR1 SNHLY, CDR2 FYNNEI. The CDR3: CASSVARRNTGELFF. DNA of the CDR3: TGTGCCAGCAGTGTCGCTCGTAGGAACACCGGGGAGCTGTTTTTT.

The V and J genes are TRBV5-4 and TRBJ2-5; the match to TRBD1 covers 7 bases. CDR1 and CDR2 (germline): SGHNT, YYREEE (reference sequence). This CDR3 is built from 13 residues. V shed 6 bases, J shed 5 bases, and the junction held 7 bases outside the gene matches. CDR3 protein: CASTQTGSETQYF. The DNA of the CDR3 is TGTGCCAGCACCCAGACAGGGTCGGAGACCCAGTACTTC.

The chain is built from TRBV5-1 and TRBJ1-1; possible D gene TRBD1, 6 bases. Germline lookup yields CDR1 SGHRS and CDR2 YFSETQ. This CDR3 spans 15 amino acids. V gave up 0 bases and J gave up 5 bases, with 14 bases separating them. In nucleotides, the CDR3 is TGCGCCAGCAGCTTGGCCTTGGGGGCAGGTACTGAAGCTTTCTTT. The encoded protein is CASSLALGAGTEAFF.

The chain joins TRBV30 to TRBJ2-6, with D unresolved. Germline CDR1 GTSNPN, CDR2 SVGIG (reference sequence). Trimming pared 0 bases from V and 2 bases from J, leaving 8 bases between. The CDR3 is 15 amino acids. The DNA of the CDR3 is TGTGCCTGGAGTGTTACTGCCACTGGGGCCAACGTCCTGACTTTC. Protein sequence: CAWSVTATGANVLTF.

This rearrangement joins TRBV19 to TRBJ2-3; 7 bases align to TRBD1. This CDR3 region has 17 residues. Germline assignment: CDR1 LNHDA and CDR2 SQIVND (reference sequence). The J segment lost 1 base and the V segment lost 0 bases, leaving 7 bases of the junction unmatched. The CDR3 DNA reads TGTGCCAGTAGTATAGATAGGCAGGGGGATGGCACAGATACGCAGTATTTT. Protein sequence: CASSIDRQGDGTDTQYF.

The chain has TRBV7-2 and TRBJ2-7; D may be TRBD2 (6 bases). The CDR3 covers 14 residues. Germline V gives CDR1 SGHTA, CDR2 FQGNSA. V lost 1 base and J lost 7, with 14 bases in between. The CDR3 DNA sequence: TGTGCCAGCAGCTTAGTGGGGGGAGAATTTGAGCAGTACTTC. This encodes CASSLVGGEFEQYF.

The chain has TRBV6-6 and TRBJ2-2; TRBD1 agrees at 9 bases. The CDR3 is made up of 14 amino acids. CDR1 MNHNY and CDR2 SVGAGI come from the germline V gene (reference sequence). After removal of 6 bases from V and 5 bases from J, the junction contained 4 bases not matched to a gene. CDR3 amino acids: CASRGQGRTGELFF. DNA for the CDR3: TGTGCCAGCAGGGGACAGGGTCGTACCGGGGAGCTGTTTTTT.

The chain recombines TRBV18 with TRBJ2-3, with a weak D call TRBD1 (6 bases). V was trimmed by 3 bases and J by 4 bases, leaving 8 bases between them. This CDR3 has 13 residues. Per the germline V gene, CDR1 is KGHSH and CDR2 is LQKENI. The CDR3, as DNA: TGTGCCAGCTCACCCGCAGGGGCAGATACGCAGTATTTT. Amino acid sequence: CASSPAGADTQYF.

The V and J genes are TRBV11-2 and TRBJ2-3; no clear D. Trimming stripped 2 bases from V and 1 base from J, with 7 bases between. The CDR3 covers 14 residues. CDR1 SGHAT and CDR2 FQNNGV come from the germline V gene. CDR3 residues: CASSLPIRTDTQYF. Here the CDR3 DNA reads TGTGCCAGCAGCTTACCTATTCGCACAGATACGCAGTATTTT.

The count of this clone is one. The rearrangement links TRBV27 to TRBJ1-2, with 7 bases identical to TRBD1. The CDR3 is made up of 17 amino acids. The germline CDR1 and CDR2 sequences are MNHEY and SMNVEV (reference sequence). Trimming at V came to 8 bases and at J to 1 base, leaving 16 bases not matched to a gene. CDR3 amino acids: CASGLYGTAIFNYGYTF. The CDR3 coding sequence is TGTGCCAGCGGCCTTTACGGGACAGCCATATTTAACTATGGCTACACCTTC.

This clone has a handful of counts. The chain recombines TRBV6-5 with TRBJ1-1, with D unclear. Germline V gives CDR1 MNHEY, CDR2 SVGAGI. The CDR3 extends over 12 amino acids. V was cut by 5 bases and J by 5 bases, with 9 bases left in between. The CDR3 DNA follows: TGTGCCAGCAGTCGCCGGGAAACTGAAGCTTTCTTT. Residues: CASSRRETEAFF.